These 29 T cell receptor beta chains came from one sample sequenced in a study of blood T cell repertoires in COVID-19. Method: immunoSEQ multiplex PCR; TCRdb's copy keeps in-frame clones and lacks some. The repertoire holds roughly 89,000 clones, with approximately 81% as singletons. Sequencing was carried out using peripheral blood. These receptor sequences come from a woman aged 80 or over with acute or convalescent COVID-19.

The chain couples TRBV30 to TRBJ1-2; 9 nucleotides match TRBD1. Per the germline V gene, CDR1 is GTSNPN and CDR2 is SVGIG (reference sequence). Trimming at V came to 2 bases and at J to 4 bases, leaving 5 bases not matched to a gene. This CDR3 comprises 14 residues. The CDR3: CAWSLDRGGYGYTF. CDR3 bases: TGTGCCTGGAGTCTGGACAGGGGTGGCTATGGCTACACCTTC.

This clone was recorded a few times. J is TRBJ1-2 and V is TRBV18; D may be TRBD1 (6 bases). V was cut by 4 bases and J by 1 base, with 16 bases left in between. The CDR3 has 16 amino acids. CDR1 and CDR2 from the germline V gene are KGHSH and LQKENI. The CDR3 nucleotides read TGTGCCAGCTCACAGGGGACCGGGACATTTAACTATGGCTACACCTTC. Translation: CASSQGTGTFNYGYTF.

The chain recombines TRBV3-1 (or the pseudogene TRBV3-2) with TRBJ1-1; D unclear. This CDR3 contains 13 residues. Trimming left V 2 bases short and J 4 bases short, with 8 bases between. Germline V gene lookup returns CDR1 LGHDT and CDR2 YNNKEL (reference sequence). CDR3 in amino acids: CASSQMRITEAFF. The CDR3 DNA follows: TGTGCCAGCAGCCAAATGCGGATCACTGAAGCTTTCTTT.

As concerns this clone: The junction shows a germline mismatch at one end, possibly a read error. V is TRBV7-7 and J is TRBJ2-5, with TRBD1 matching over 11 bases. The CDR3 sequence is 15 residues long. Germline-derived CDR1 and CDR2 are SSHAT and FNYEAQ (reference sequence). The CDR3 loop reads CASSRTGGSGETQYF. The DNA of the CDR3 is TGTGCTAGCAGCCGGACAGGGGGCTCTGGAGAGACCCAGTACTTC.

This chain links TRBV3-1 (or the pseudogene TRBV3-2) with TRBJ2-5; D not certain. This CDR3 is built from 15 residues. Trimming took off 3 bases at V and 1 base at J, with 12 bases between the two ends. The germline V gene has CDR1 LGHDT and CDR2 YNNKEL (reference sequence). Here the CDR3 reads CASSHLVASQETQYF. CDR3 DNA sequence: TGTGCCAGCAGCCACCTCGTCGCGAGCCAAGAGACCCAGTACTTC.

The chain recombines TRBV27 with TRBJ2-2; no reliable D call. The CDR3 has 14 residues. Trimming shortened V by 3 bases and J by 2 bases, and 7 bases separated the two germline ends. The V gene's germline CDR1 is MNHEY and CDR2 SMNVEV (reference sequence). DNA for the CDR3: TGTGCCAGCAGTTTTTCGAGAAACACCGGGGAGCTGTTTTTT. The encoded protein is CASSFSRNTGELFF.

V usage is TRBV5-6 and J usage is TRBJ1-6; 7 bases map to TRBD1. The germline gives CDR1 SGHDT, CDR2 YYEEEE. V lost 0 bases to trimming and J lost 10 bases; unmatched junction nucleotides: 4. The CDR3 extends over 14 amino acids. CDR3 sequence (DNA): TGTGCCAGCAGCTTGGAACAGGGGATCTCACCCCTCCACTTT. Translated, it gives CASSLEQGISPLHF.

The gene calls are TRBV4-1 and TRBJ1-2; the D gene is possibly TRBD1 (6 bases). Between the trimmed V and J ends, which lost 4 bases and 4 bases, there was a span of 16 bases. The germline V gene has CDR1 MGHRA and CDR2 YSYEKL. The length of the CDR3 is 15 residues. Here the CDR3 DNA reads TGCGCCAGCAGCCCGGACGGGGGGCGAAGCTATGGCTACACCTTC. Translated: CASSPDGGRSYGYTF.

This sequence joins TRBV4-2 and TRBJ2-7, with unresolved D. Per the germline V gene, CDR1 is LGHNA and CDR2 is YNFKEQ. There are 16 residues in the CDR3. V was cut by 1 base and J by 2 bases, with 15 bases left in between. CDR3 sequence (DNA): TGTGCCAGCAGCCAAGTCCTGCCTAGTTCTGCCTACGAGCAGTACTTC. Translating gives CASSQVLPSSAYEQYF.

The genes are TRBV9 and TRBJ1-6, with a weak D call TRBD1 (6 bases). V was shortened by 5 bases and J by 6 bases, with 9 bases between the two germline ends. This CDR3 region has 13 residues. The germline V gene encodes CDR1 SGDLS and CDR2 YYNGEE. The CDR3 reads CASREGVNSPLHF. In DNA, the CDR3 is TGTGCCAGCAGAGAGGGGGTTAATTCACCCCTCCACTTT.

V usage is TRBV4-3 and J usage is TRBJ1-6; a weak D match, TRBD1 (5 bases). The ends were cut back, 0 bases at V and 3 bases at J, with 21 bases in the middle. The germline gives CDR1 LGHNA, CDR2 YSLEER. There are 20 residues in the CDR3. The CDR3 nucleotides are TGCGCCAGCAGCCAAGATTTGGGAGGCGACAGCCTATTCTATAATTCACCCCTCCACTTT. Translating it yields CASSQDLGGDSLFYNSPLHF.

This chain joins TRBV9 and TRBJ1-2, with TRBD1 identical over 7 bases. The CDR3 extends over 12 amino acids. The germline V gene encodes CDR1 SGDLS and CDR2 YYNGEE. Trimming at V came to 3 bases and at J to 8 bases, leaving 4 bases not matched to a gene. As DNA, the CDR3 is TGTGCCAGCAGCGCCACAGGGGAGGGCTACACCTTC. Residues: CASSATGEGYTF.

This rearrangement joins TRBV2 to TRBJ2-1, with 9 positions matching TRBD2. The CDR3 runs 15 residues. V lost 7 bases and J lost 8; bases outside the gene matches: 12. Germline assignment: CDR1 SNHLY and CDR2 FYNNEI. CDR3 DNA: TGTGCCAGCACCCCCCAGGGCGGGGGGGCCTATGAGCAGTTCTTC. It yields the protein CASTPQGGGAYEQFF.

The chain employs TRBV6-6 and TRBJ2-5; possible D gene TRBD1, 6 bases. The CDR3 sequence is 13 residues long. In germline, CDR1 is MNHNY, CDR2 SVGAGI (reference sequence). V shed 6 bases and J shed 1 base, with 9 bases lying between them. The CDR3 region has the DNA TGTGCCAGCAGAACAGGGTCCCAAGAGACCCAGTACTTC. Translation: CASRTGSQETQYF.

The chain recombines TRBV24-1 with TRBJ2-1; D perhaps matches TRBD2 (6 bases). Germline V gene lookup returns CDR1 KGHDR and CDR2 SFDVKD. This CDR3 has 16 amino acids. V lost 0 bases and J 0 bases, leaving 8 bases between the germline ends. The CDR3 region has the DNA TGTGCCACCAGTGATTTGTCCGGGAGCTCCTACAATGAGCAGTTCTTC. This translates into CATSDLSGSSYNEQFF.

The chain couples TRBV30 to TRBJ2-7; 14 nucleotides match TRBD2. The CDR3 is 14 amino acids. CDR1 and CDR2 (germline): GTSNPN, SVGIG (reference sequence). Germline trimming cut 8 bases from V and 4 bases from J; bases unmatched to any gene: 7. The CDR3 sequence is CALGTSGGGYEQYF. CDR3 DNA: TGTGCCCTCGGGACTAGCGGGGGCGGGTACGAGCAGTACTTC.

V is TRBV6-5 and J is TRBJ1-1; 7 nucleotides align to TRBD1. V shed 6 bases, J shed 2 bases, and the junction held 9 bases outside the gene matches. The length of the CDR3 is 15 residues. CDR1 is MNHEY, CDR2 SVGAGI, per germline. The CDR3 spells CASSLRDRTNTEAFF. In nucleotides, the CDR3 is TGTGCCAGCAGCCTAAGGGACAGAACTAACACTGAAGCTTTCTTT.

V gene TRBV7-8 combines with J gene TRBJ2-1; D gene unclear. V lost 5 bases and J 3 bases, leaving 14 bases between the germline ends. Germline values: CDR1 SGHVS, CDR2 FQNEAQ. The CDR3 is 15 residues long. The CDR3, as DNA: TGTGCCAGCAGCCGTGACTCCCTAGGCTACAATGAGCAGTTCTTC. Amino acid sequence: CASSRDSLGYNEQFF.

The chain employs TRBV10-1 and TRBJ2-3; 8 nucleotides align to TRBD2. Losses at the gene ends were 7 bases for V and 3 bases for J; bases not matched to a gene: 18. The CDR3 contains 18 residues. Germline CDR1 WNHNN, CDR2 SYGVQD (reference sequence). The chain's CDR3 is CASKALRERGRVTDTQYF. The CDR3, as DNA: TGCGCCAGCAAGGCCCTCCGGGAGCGGGGGAGGGTGACAGATACGCAGTATTTT.

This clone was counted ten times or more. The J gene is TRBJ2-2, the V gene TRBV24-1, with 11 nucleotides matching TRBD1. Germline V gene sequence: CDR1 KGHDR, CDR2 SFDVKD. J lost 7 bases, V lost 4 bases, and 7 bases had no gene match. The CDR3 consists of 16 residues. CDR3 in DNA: TGTGCCACCAGTGAATCCGGGACAGGGGGTCGCGGGGAGCTGTTTTTT. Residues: CATSESGTGGRGELFF.

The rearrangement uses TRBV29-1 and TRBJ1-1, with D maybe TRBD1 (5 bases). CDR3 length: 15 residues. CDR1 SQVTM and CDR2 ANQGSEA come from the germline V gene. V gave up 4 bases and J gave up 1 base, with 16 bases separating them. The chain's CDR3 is CSVGWDYLTNTEAFF. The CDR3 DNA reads TGCAGCGTTGGGTGGGACTATCTCACGAACACTGAAGCTTTCTTT.

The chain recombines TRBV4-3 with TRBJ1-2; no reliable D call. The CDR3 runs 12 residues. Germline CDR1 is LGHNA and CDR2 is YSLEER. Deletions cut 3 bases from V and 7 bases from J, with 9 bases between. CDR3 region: CASSHREGGYTF. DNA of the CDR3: TGCGCCAGCAGCCACCGGGAGGGTGGCTACACCTTC.

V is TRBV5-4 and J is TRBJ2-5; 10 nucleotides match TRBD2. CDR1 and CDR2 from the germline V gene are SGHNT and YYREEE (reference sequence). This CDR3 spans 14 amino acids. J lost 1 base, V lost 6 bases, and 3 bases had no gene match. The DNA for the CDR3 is TGTGCCAGCACCGTAGCGGGGGGCCAAGAGACCCAGTACTTC. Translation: CASTVAGGQETQYF.

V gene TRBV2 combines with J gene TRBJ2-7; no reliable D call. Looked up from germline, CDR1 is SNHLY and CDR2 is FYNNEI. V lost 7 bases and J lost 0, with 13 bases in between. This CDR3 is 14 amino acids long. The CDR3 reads CASTAAEFSYEQYF. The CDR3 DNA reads TGTGCCAGCACGGCGGCAGAATTCTCCTACGAGCAGTACTTC.

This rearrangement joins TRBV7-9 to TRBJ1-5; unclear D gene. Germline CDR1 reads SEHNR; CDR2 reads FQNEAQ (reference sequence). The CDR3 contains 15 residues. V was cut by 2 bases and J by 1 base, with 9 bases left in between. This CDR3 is CASSLPRRSNQPQHF. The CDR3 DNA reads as TGTGCCAGCAGCTTACCCAGGAGGAGCAATCAGCCCCAGCATTTT.

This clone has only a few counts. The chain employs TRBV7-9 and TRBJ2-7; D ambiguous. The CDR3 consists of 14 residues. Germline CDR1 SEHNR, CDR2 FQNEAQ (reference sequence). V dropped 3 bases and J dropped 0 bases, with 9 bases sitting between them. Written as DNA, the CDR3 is TGTGCCAGCAGCTTGCCCCCGAGCTCCTACGAGCAGTACTTC. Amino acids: CASSLPPSSYEQYF.

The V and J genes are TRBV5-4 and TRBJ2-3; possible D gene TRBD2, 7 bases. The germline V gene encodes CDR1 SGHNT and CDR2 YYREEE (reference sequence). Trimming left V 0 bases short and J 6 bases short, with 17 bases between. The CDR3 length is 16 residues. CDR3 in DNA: TGTGCCAGCAGCTTGGCGATGGGGCGGGGGCAGGATACGCAGTATTTT. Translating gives CASSLAMGRGQDTQYF.

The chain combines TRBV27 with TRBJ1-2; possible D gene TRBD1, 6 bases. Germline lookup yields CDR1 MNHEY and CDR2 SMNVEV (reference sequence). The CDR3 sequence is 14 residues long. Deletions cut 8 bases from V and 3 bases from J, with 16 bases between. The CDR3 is CASGRQVGDYGYTF. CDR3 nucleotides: TGTGCCAGCGGGCGACAGGTAGGCGACTATGGCTACACCTTC.

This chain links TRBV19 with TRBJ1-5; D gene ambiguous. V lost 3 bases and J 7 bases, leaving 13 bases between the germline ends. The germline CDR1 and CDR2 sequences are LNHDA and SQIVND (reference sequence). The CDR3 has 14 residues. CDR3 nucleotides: TGTGCCAGTAGTATCGTCGGGGAAGGACAGCCCCAGCATTTT. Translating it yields CASSIVGEGQPQHF.